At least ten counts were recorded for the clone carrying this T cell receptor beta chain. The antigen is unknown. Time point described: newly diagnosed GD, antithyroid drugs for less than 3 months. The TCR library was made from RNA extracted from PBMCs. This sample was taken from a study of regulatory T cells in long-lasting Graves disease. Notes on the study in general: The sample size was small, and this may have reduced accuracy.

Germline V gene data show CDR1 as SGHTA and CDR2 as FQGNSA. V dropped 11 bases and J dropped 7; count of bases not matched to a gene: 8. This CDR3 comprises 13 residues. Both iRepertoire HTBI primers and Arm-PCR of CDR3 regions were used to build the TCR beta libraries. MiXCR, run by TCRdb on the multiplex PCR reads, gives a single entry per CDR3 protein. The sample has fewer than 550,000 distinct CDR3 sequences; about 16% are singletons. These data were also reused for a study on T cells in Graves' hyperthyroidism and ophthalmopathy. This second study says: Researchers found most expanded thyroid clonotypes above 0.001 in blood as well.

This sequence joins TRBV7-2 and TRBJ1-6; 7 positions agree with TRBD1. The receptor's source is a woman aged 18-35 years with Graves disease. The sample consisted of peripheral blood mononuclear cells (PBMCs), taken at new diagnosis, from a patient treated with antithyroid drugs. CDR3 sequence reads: CAGKTGRNSPLHF. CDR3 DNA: TGTGCCGGGAAGACAGGGAGAAATTCACCCCTCCACTTT.